Following are 30 T cell receptor beta chains from one sample sequenced in a study of blood T cell repertoires in COVID-19. Generated by immunoSEQ multiplex PCR, the TCRdb table keeps only in-frame clones and is missing some. The repertoire holds 310,000 or so clones, with around 85% as singletons. Specimen: peripheral blood. The source of these receptors is a woman between 25 and 40 years old who had recovered from COVID-19.

The rearrangement links TRBV7-9 to TRBJ2-2; tentatively, D is TRBD1 (6 bases). The length of the CDR3 is 15 residues. The V gene's germline CDR1 is SEHNR and CDR2 FQNEAQ (reference sequence). Trimming took off 5 bases at V and 4 bases at J, with 14 bases between the two ends. The CDR3 here is CASSTQDRSTGELFF. The CDR3 DNA sequence: TGTGCCAGCAGCACCCAGGACAGAAGCACCGGGGAGCTGTTTTTT.

This clone appeared a few times. The rearrangement joins TRBV10-1 to TRBJ2-7, with TRBD2 matching over 8 bases. V lost 9 bases, J lost 0 bases, and 7 bases stayed unmatched. Germline-derived CDR1 and CDR2 are WNHNN and SYGVQD (reference sequence). The length of the CDR3 is 14 residues. The DNA for the CDR3 is TGCGCCAGGGCGGGACTAGTCATCTCCTACGAGCAGTACTTC. The encoded protein is CARAGLVISYEQYF.

Note on this clone: At one of its ends the junction is not consistent with the germline gene, which may arise from a read error. The chain is built from TRBV25-1 and TRBJ1-1; unclear D gene. From germline, CDR1 is MGHDK and CDR2 SYGVNS. This CDR3 contains 13 residues. Here the CDR3 DNA reads TGTGCCAGCACAAGTCGGCGGAACTCTGAAGCTTTCTTT. It yields the protein CASTSRRNSEAFF.

The chain is built from TRBV28 and TRBJ2-5; 9 bases map to TRBD1. Germline V gives CDR1 MDHEN, CDR2 SYDVKM. This CDR3 is 13 amino acids long. With V trimmed by 6 bases and J by 7 bases, 6 bases remained unmatched. The CDR3 loop reads CASSNRGLGTQYF. The CDR3, as DNA: TGTGCCAGCAGCAACAGGGGGCTGGGGACCCAGTACTTC.

This rearrangement joins TRBV12-5 to TRBJ2-1; D gene ambiguous. Deletions cut 4 bases from V and 9 bases from J, with 10 bases between. The CDR3 totals 12 residues. Germline lookup yields CDR1 LGHNT and CDR2 FRNRAP. The CDR3 DNA sequence: TGTGCTAGTGGTTGGTTTGGGCTTGAGCAGTTCTTC. Translated: CASGWFGLEQFF.

V is TRBV19 and J is TRBJ2-1, with TRBD2 matching 9 bases. Germline lookup yields CDR1 LNHDA and CDR2 SQIVND (reference sequence). This CDR3 spans 15 amino acids. With 6 bases clipped from V and 2 bases from J, the junction kept 5 bases outside the gene matches. The CDR3 protein is CASRGGGAPYNEQFF. Here the CDR3 DNA reads TGTGCCAGTAGGGGCGGGGGGGCCCCCTACAATGAGCAGTTCTTC.

The chain couples TRBV27 to TRBJ2-1; 9 bases align to TRBD1. This CDR3 has 16 amino acids. The germline gives CDR1 MNHEY, CDR2 SMNVEV (reference sequence). Germline trimming cut 8 bases from V and 8 bases from J; bases unmatched to any gene: 16. The CDR3 DNA reads TGTGCCAGCGGAACAGGGGGCATCTTGGTTATCGATGAGCAGTTCTTC. Its translation is CASGTGGILVIDEQFF.

This clone was found once. V usage is TRBV13 and J usage is TRBJ2-2; 9 bases align to TRBD1. CDR1 and CDR2 (germline): PRHDT, FYEKMQ (reference sequence). V shed 5 bases and J 5 bases; nucleotides not matched to a gene: 6. There are 15 residues in the CDR3. CDR3 DNA: TGTGCCAGCAGCGCCCGGGACAGGGTGACCGGGGAGCTGTTTTTT. This codes for CASSARDRVTGELFF.

This chain connects TRBV7-3 to TRBJ1-6; the match to TRBD1 covers 8 bases. Looked up from germline, CDR1 is SGHTA and CDR2 is FQGTGA. V was clipped by 6 bases and J by 7 bases; unmatched bases: 5. This CDR3 has 14 amino acids. The DNA for the CDR3 is TGTGCCAGCAGTCCTGGACAGGGAAATTCACCCCTCCACTTT. Translating gives CASSPGQGNSPLHF.

This chain connects TRBV5-4 to TRBJ2-2; 9 nucleotides align to TRBD1. The germline gives CDR1 SGHNT, CDR2 YYREEE (reference sequence). The trim removed 3 bases at V and 7 bases at J, leaving 7 bases unmatched. The CDR3 is 15 residues long. The CDR3 loop is CASSSRDRVGGELFF. CDR3 nucleotides: TGTGCCAGCAGCTCCCGGGACAGGGTGGGCGGGGAGCTGTTTTTT.

J is TRBJ2-1 and V is TRBV10-3, with 7 bases identical to TRBD1. Looked up from germline, CDR1 is ENHRY and CDR2 is SYGVKD. This CDR3 has 15 residues. J lost 14 bases, V lost 3 bases, and 16 bases had no gene match. The CDR3 sequence: CAISDSMQGVSGKFF. The CDR3 bases are TGTGCCATCAGTGATTCAATGCAGGGGGTATCGGGAAAGTTCTTC.

The CDR3 spells CASSRTGKAFF. The CDR3 DNA reads as TGTGCCAGCAGTCGGACAGGTAAAGCTTTCTTT. The chain employs TRBV7-2 and TRBJ1-1; 7 nucleotides align to TRBD1. This CDR3 has 11 residues. Trimming cost V 6 bases and J 9 bases; bases outside gene matches: 4. The germline V gene encodes CDR1 SGHTA and CDR2 FQGNSA.

The J gene is TRBJ2-7, the V gene TRBV5-5, with 16 bases that match TRBD2. Germline V gives CDR1 SGHKS, CDR2 YYEKEE (reference sequence). V shed 4 bases and J 0 bases; nucleotides not matched to a gene: 7. The CDR3 contains 18 residues. The CDR3 sequence: CASSRGLAGGRGSYEQYF. In DNA, the CDR3 is TGTGCCAGCAGCAGGGGACTAGCGGGAGGGCGCGGCTCCTACGAGCAGTACTTC.

The chain carries TRBV14 and TRBJ2-2; the match to TRBD2 covers 13 bases. This CDR3 contains 18 residues. The germline gives CDR1 SGHDN, CDR2 FVKESK. The V segment lost 6 bases and the J segment 1 base; nucleotides outside the gene matches: 8. The CDR3 sequence is CASRRGLAGPMNTGELFF. The CDR3 DNA sequence: TGTGCCAGCAGGCGGGGACTAGCGGGACCCATGAACACCGGGGAGCTGTTTTTT.

V gene TRBV9 combines with J gene TRBJ2-5; 7 bases are shared with TRBD2. Germline CDR1 reads SGDLS; CDR2 reads YYNGEE. The CDR3 covers 16 residues. V dropped 0 bases and J dropped 2; count of bases not matched to a gene: 7. The CDR3 DNA reads TGTGCCAGCAGCGTAGGGCGAGCGGGGTCACAAGAGACCCAGTACTTC. This codes for CASSVGRAGSQETQYF.

The chain links TRBV5-1 to TRBJ2-7, with 9 bases aligning to TRBD1. From germline, CDR1 is SGHRS and CDR2 YFSETQ. CDR3 length equals 13 residues. The ends lost 6 bases at V and 5 bases at J; junction bases unmatched: 6. The CDR3 protein is CASNPGQGHEQYF. CDR3 DNA: TGCGCCAGCAACCCGGGACAGGGCCACGAGCAGTACTTC.

This clone appeared a few times. The chain joins TRBV6-2 or TRBV6-3 to TRBJ1-2; 7 bases fit TRBD1. The V and J ends lost 5 bases and 3 bases, in that order; junction bases with no gene match: 6. The CDR3 covers 14 residues. Per germline, CDR1 MNHEY and CDR2 SVGEGT. The CDR3 protein is CASSLGGTDYGYTF. In DNA, the CDR3 is TGTGCCAGCAGTCTAGGGGGGACAGACTATGGCTACACCTTC.

The J gene is TRBJ1-1, the V gene TRBV10-2, with D perhaps TRBD1 (5 bases). The V end lost 7 bases, the J end lost 7 bases, and 10 bases lay between the germline ends. Germline CDR1 WSHSY, CDR2 SAAADI. CDR3 length equals 11 residues. DNA of the CDR3: TGCGCCAGCATAAGGGGCAGTGAAGCTTTCTTT. This translates into CASIRGSEAFF.

The chain joins TRBV7-2 to TRBJ2-2; tentative D call: TRBD1 (5 bases). The CDR3 loop spans 14 amino acids. Germline values: CDR1 SGHTA, CDR2 FQGNSA. Trimming removed 5 bases from V and 5 bases from J, with 12 bases in between. Here the CDR3 reads CASSLQGNTGELFF. The CDR3 DNA is TGTGCCAGCAGCCTGCAGGGTAATACCGGGGAGCTGTTTTTT.

In nucleotides, the CDR3 is TGTGCCAGCAGCCGGGACAGTAGGGAGTCCCAGCATTTT. This codes for CASSRDSRESQHF. V usage is TRBV12-3 or TRBV12-4 and J usage is TRBJ1-5; 7 positions match TRBD1. This CDR3 is 13 amino acids long. The ends lost 6 bases at V and 11 bases at J; junction bases unmatched: 10.

This clone was seen a few times. The chain recombines TRBV30 with TRBJ2-7, with a tentative D call TRBD2 (6 bases). From germline, CDR1 is GTSNPN and CDR2 SVGIG (reference sequence). The CDR3 is 16 amino acids. V lost 0 bases, J lost 2 bases, and 17 bases lay in between. The CDR3 DNA is TGTGCCTGGAGTGTTGCTATCGGACTAACAACCTACGAGCAGTACTTC. It yields the protein CAWSVAIGLTTYEQYF.

This clone was picked up many times. This chain uses TRBV27 with TRBJ1-1; maybe TRBD1 (5 bases). The V and J ends lost 3 bases and 1 base respectively, with 9 bases between them. Germline CDR1 reads MNHEY; CDR2 reads SMNVEV (reference sequence). This CDR3 contains 14 residues. The CDR3 here is CASSLQGQNTEAFF. The CDR3 region has the DNA TGTGCCAGCAGTTTGCAGGGCCAGAACACTGAAGCTTTCTTT.

The gene calls are TRBV7-2 and TRBJ2-5; 7 positions match TRBD2. Germline loops: CDR1 SGHTA, CDR2 FQGNSA. The V and J ends lost 5 bases and 2 bases, in that order; junction bases with no gene match: 8. The CDR3 sequence is 15 residues long. CDR3 in amino acids: CASSLGEGRQETQYF. The CDR3 DNA reads TGTGCCAGCAGCCTAGGGGAGGGGCGACAAGAGACCCAGTACTTC.

The rearrangement joins TRBV5-1 to TRBJ2-5, with D perhaps TRBD2 (6 bases). Trimming removed 1 base at V and 5 bases at J, with 6 bases between. CDR3 size: 12 residues. From germline, CDR1 is SGHRS and CDR2 YFSETQ. Written as DNA, the CDR3 is TGCGCCAGCAGCTTGAGCGGGGAGACCCAGTACTTC. This codes for CASSLSGETQYF.

The CDR3 sequence: CASSVRDRDYEQFF. The CDR3 DNA reads TGTGCCAGCAGCGTCCGGGACAGGGACTATGAGCAGTTCTTC. The rearrangement joins TRBV9 to TRBJ2-1, with 9 bases aligning to TRBD1. The ends lost 2 bases at V and 8 bases at J; junction bases unmatched: 5. This CDR3 has 14 amino acids. Germline V CDR1 and CDR2: SGDLS, YYNGEE.

This clone came up a few times. The chain couples TRBV7-9 to TRBJ1-2, with a weak D call TRBD1 (5 bases). V was shortened by 0 bases and J by 2 bases, with 10 bases between the two germline ends. The CDR3 runs 15 residues. Germline V gene sequence: CDR1 SEHNR, CDR2 FQNEAQ (reference sequence). The CDR3 DNA reads as TGTGCCAGCAGCTTAGCGCCCAGGGTAAACTATGGCTACACCTTC. Amino acid sequence: CASSLAPRVNYGYTF. Together with reference TRBV7-9 and TRBJ1-2, the CDR3 gives the full variable domain: DTGVSQNPRHKITKRGQNVTFRCDPISEHNRLYWYRQTLGQGPEFLTYFQNEAQLEKSRLLSDRFSAERPKGSFSTLEIQRTEQGDSAMYLCASSLAPRVNYGYTFGSGTRLTVV.

The chain has TRBV27 and TRBJ2-2; weak D call: TRBD1 (6 bases). The V gene lost 5 bases and the J gene lost 6 bases, with 10 bases spanning the gap. Germline-derived CDR1 and CDR2 are MNHEY and SMNVEV (reference sequence). This CDR3 contains 13 residues. The CDR3 DNA follows: TGTGCCAGCAGTAACAGGGATTCCGGGGAGCTGTTTTTT. It yields the protein CASSNRDSGELFF.

The chain links TRBV11-2 to TRBJ1-2; D is undetermined. From germline, CDR1 is SGHAT and CDR2 FQNNGV. Trimming took 6 bases from V and 4 from J, leaving 9 bases between them. The CDR3 is 12 residues long. This CDR3 reads CASRGQGYGYTF. The DNA for the CDR3 is TGTGCCAGCAGGGGCCAAGGCTATGGCTACACCTTC.

This clone has only one observation. The chain joins TRBV5-1 to TRBJ2-7; the D gene is possibly TRBD1 (6 bases). In germline, CDR1 is SGHRS, CDR2 YFSETQ. The V gene lost 2 bases and the J gene lost 6 bases, with 12 bases spanning the gap. The length of the CDR3 is 13 residues. CDR3 sequence reads: CASSFTGTPEQYF. In DNA, the CDR3 is TGCGCCAGCAGCTTTACAGGGACCCCCGAGCAGTACTTC.

This clone occurred a few times. V usage is TRBV29-1 and J usage is TRBJ2-7, with TRBD1 matching over 7 bases. The CDR3 has 15 amino acids. The germline V gene encodes CDR1 SQVTM and CDR2 ANQGSEA. V trimming: 4 bases; J trimming: 2 bases; junction bases outside the gene matches: 11. CDR3 in amino acids: CSVVVQGNDPYEQYF. DNA for the CDR3: TGCAGCGTTGTGGTACAGGGGAACGACCCCTACGAGCAGTACTTC.